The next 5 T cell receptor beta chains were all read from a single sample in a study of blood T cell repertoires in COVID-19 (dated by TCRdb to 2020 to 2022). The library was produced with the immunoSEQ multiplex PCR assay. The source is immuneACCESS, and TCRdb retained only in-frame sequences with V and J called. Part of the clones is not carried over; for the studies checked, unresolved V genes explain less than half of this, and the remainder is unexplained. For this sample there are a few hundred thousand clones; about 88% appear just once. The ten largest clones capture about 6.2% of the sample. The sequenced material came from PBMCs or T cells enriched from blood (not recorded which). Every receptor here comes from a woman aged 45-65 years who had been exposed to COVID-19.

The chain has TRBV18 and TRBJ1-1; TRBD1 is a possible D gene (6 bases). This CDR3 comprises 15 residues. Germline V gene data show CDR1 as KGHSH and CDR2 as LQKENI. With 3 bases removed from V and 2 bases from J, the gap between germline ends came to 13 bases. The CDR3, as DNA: TGTGCCAGCTCACCCCAGACAGGCGACAACACTGAAGCTTTCTTT. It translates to CASSPQTGDNTEAFF.

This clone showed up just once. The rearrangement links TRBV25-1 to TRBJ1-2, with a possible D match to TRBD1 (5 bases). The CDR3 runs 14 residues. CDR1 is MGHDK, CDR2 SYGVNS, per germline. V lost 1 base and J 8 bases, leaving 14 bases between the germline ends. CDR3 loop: CASSEFGGGRGYTF. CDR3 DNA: TGTGCCAGCAGTGAATTTGGCGGGGGGAGGGGCTACACCTTC.

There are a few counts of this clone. The CDR3 here is CASSPGPSGELFF. CDR3 DNA sequence: TGTGCCAGCAGCCCCGGTCCCTCGGGGGAGCTGTTTTTT. V usage is TRBV7-2 and J usage is TRBJ2-2, with unresolved D. Germline CDR1 and CDR2: SGHTA and FQGNSA. Trimming removed 5 bases at V and 8 bases at J, with 12 bases between. CDR3 length: 13 residues.

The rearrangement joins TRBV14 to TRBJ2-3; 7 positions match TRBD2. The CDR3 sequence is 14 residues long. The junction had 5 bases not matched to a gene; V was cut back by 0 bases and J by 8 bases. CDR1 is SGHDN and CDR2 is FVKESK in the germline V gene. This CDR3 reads CASSQETGGGTQYF. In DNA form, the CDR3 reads TGTGCCAGCAGCCAAGAAACGGGGGGTGGTACGCAGTATTTT.

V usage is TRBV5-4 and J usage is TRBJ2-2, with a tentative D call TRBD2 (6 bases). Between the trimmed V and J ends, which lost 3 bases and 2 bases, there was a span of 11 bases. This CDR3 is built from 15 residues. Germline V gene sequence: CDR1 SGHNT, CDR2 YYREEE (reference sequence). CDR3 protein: CASSSGLSNTGELFF. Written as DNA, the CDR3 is TGTGCCAGCAGCTCGGGACTTTCAAACACCGGGGAGCTGTTTTTT.